This is a list of T cell receptor beta chains from one sample in a study of blood T cell repertoires in COVID-19. Assay: immunoSEQ multiplex PCR; the TCRdb copy retains only in-frame clones and omits some. This sample has approximately 200,000 clones, with approximately 85% found just once. Sequenced input: peripheral blood. These receptors were taken from a man in his 60s with acute or convalescent COVID-19. The CDR3 runs from the conserved cysteine through the conserved F or W. Fields, in order: D gene, J gene, clone size, V gene, CDR3 DNA, CDR3 protein. D genes are given only for firm matches. Size is omitted from some rows. Given values are once, few, many or a class for expanded clones.

>-|TRBJ1-1|-|TRBV28
TGTGCCAGCAGGTCCGGGGAAGCTTTCTTT
CASRSGEAFF
>-|TRBJ2-2|-|TRBV19
TGTGCCAGTAGTATGGGTTCAGGGGACACCGGGGAGCTGTTTTTT
CASSMGSGDTGELFF
>TRBD1|TRBJ2-1|-|TRBV9
TGTGCCAGCAGCGTCTACGACAGGGAAGATGAGCAGTTCTTC
CASSVYDREDEQFF
>-|TRBJ2-7|-|TRBV7-9
TGTGCCAGCAGTTCCGGGGTCCAAGCCGCCGAGCAGTACTTC
CASSSGVQAAEQYF
>-|TRBJ1-5|few|TRBV5-1
TGCGCCAGCAGCTTGGAGGGGTATAGCAATCAGCCCCAGCATTTT
CASSLEGYSNQPQHF
>TRBD1|TRBJ1-3|-|TRBV7-3
TGTGCCAGCAGCTTACAAGGGGGCCTGGCTGGAAACACCATATATTTT
CASSLQGGLAGNTIYF
>TRBD1|TRBJ1-1|-|TRBV28
TGTGCCAGCAACCCGGGACAGCCGAACACTGAAGCTTTCTTT
CASNPGQPNTEAFF
>TRBD2|TRBJ2-7|-|TRBV4-2
TGTGCCAGCAGCCTCAGCGGGAGGGGGAACGAGCAGTACTTC
CASSLSGRGNEQYF
>TRBD2|TRBJ2-3|-|TRBV23-1
TGCGCCAGCAGTCATCCCTTGACTAGCGGGAGTGAGGAAGATACGCAGTATTTT
CASSHPLTSGSEEDTQYF
>-|TRBJ2-1|-|TRBV7-9
TGTGCCAGCAGCTTGGCCGGGACATACAATGAGCAGTTCTTC
CASSLAGTYNEQFF
>-|TRBJ2-1|-|TRBV25-1
TGTGCCAGCAGCTCAGGGCAGTATTACAATGAGCAGTTCTTC
CASSSGQYYNEQFF
>TRBD2|TRBJ2-7|once|TRBV3-1/TRBV3-2
TGTGCCAGCAGCCCCCTTTGCGGGAGATACGAGCAGTACTTC
CASSPLCGRYEQYF
>TRBD1|TRBJ2-3|-|TRBV5-4
TGTGCCAGCAGCTTGGGGGTGGCGACAGGGGTTGGGGATACGCAGTATTTT
CASSLGVATGVGDTQYF
>-|TRBJ2-1|-|TRBV27
TGTGCCAGCAGTCTAGACTACTCCTCCTACAATGAGCAGTTCTTC
CASSLDYSSYNEQFF
>-|TRBJ1-6|-|TRBV5-1
TGCGCCAGCAGCTTATGGTCCGGGACACAGGATTCACCCCTCCACTTT
CASSLWSGTQDSPLHF
>-|TRBJ1-1|-|TRBV20-1
TGCAGTGCTATACTTTCGAGGCAAGCTTTCTTT
CSAILSRQAFF
>-|TRBJ1-4|-|TRBV19
TGTGCCAGTAGTCCGCGGACAGTCGCTAATGAAAAACTGTTTTTT
CASSPRTVANEKLFF
>-|TRBJ2-3|-|TRBV19
TGTGCCAGTAGTATCGGAGGTTTGGCAGATACGCAGTATTTT
CASSIGGLADTQYF
>-|TRBJ2-7|-|TRBV7-9
TGTGCCAGCAGCTTAGGCAGAGGGGAGCAGTACTTC
CASSLGRGEQYF
>TRBD2|TRBJ2-1|-|TRBV6-1
TGTGCCAGCAGTGCCTCCGGGACTAGCGGGATCGGCGAGCAGTTCTTC
CASSASGTSGIGEQFF
>-|TRBJ2-1|-|TRBV27
TGTGCCAGCAGCGATTTTAGCGGAATGGGAGAGCAGTTCTTC
CASSDFSGMGEQFF
>-|TRBJ1-1|-|TRBV18
TGTGCCAGCTCACCGGACCGCAGGGTAACGAACACTGAAGCTTTCTTT
CASSPDRRVTNTEAFF
>TRBD2|TRBJ2-1|few|TRBV7-2
TGTGCCAGCAGCTTAGCGCTTCCCCGGGGACTAGCGGGCCGCTCCTACAATGAGCAGTTCTTC
CASSLALPRGLAGRSYNEQFF
>TRBD1|TRBJ1-1|-|TRBV18
TGTGCCAGCTCACCGATAACCGGGACAGGGGCTGCTTTCTTT
CASSPITGTGAAFF
>-|TRBJ1-1|-|TRBV18
TGTGCCAGCTCACCACAACGGGATATGAACACTGAAGCTTTCTTT
CASSPQRDMNTEAFF
>-|TRBJ1-1|-|TRBV18
TGTGCCAGCTCTACTGACAGGTCGAACACTGAAGCTTTCTTT
CASSTDRSNTEAFF
>TRBD1|TRBJ1-5|-|TRBV5-6
TGTGCCAGCAGCTTTGGACAGGGTGGACAGCCCCAGCATTTT
CASSFGQGGQPQHF
>TRBD1|TRBJ2-2|-|TRBV27
TGTGCCAGCAGTTTCTCGACAGGGGGCACCGGGGAGCTGTTTTTT
CASSFSTGGTGELFF
>-|TRBJ1-1|-|TRBV7-9
TGTGCCAGCAGCTCCATAGGACAGACTCGAGCTTTCTTT
CASSSIGQTRAFF
>-|TRBJ1-6|-|TRBV6-5
TGTGCCATCTGGGGGCAGGGTGGGCCCCTCCACTTT
CAIWGQGGPLHF
>-|TRBJ1-5|-|TRBV19
TGTGCCAGTAGTCGGACAGCGGAGAGGGGCAATCAGCCCCAGCATTTT
CASSRTAERGNQPQHF
>TRBD2|TRBJ2-1|-|TRBV5-6
TGTGCCAGCAGCTTGGGCCGGACTAGAGACTACAATGAGCAGTTCTTC
CASSLGRTRDYNEQFF
>-|TRBJ1-1|-|TRBV5-5
TGTGCCAGCAGCTTGTATTCGAACACTGAAGCTTTCTTT
CASSLYSNTEAFF
>-|TRBJ2-5|-|TRBV3-1/TRBV3-2
TGTGCCAGCAGTCTATTTTCGGGTAGCGGTAGGGAGACCCAGTACTTC
CASSLFSGSGRETQYF
>-|TRBJ1-1|once|TRBV5-1
TGCGCCAGCAGCTTGGCCGGAGGCTCTGAAGCTTTCTTT
CASSLAGGSEAFF
>TRBD1|TRBJ1-4|-|TRBV28
TGTGCCAGCAGTTTCCCCGGACAGGGAGAGGGAGAAAAACTGTTTTTT
CASSFPGQGEGEKLFF
>-|TRBJ2-5|once|TRBV7-6
TGTGCCAGCAGTATAACTAGGCTAGAGACCCAGTACTTC
CASSITRLETQYF
>TRBD2|TRBJ2-5|-|TRBV3-1/TRBV3-2
TGTGCCAGCAGCCAACGGGGGGGGGAGACCCAGTACTTC
CASSQRGGETQYF
>-|TRBJ2-2|-|TRBV7-3
TGTGCCAGCAGCTTAGGTTTCGCACTCGGTCCGAACACCGGGGAGCTGTTTTTT
CASSLGFALGPNTGELFF
>TRBD1|TRBJ2-3|-|TRBV2
TGTGCCAGCAGCGTGACAGGGGACGGGACAGATACGCAGTATTTT
CASSVTGDGTDTQYF
>TRBD2|TRBJ2-7|-|TRBV2
TGTGCCAGCAGGGTGGGCGGGAGTATCCACGAGCAGTACTTC
CASRVGGSIHEQYF
>TRBD1|TRBJ1-2|-|TRBV28
TGTGCCAGCAGTTCCCAGGGGGCCTATGGCTACACCTTC
CASSSQGAYGYTF
>-|TRBJ1-5|-|TRBV30
TGTGCCTGGAGTCTGGCGGGGGCGGGTCAGCCCCAGCATTTT
CAWSLAGAGQPQHF
>-|TRBJ2-1|-|TRBV7-2
TGTGCCAGCAGCTTTACTCACAATGAGCAGTTCTTC
CASSFTHNEQFF
>-|TRBJ2-2|-|TRBV10-3
TGTGCCATCAGTGAGTCGGACGGGACTACCGGGGAGCTGTTTTTT
CAISESDGTTGELFF
>-|TRBJ1-5|-|TRBV28
TGTGCCAGCAGTTTAATCGCAGGCCTCAATCAGCCCCAGCATTTT
CASSLIAGLNQPQHF
>TRBD1|TRBJ1-1|-|TRBV28
TGTGCCAGCAGTCCGGGACAGCCAAACACTGAAGCTTTCTTT
CASSPGQPNTEAFF
>TRBD1|TRBJ1-5|-|TRBV27
TGTGCCAGCAGCCAAAGCGGGACAGGGGGCAATCAGCCCCAGCATTTT
CASSQSGTGGNQPQHF
>TRBD2|TRBJ2-5|-|TRBV7-6
TGTGCCAGCAGCTTAGCTGGGAGGGGCTTGCCGGAGACCCAGTACTTC
CASSLAGRGLPETQYF
>TRBD1|TRBJ1-2|-|TRBV4-3
TGCGCCAGCAGCTCCCTTGACAGGGGCCCTTATGGCTACACCTTC
CASSSLDRGPYGYTF
>-|TRBJ1-3|-|TRBV2
TGTGCCAGCAGTGAAGAGGGGGTATCTGGAAACACCATATATTTT
CASSEEGVSGNTIYF
>-|TRBJ1-5|-|TRBV7-9
TGTGCCAGCAGCGCAGGGGTTAGCAATCAGCCCCAGCATTTT
CASSAGVSNQPQHF
>-|TRBJ1-1|-|TRBV6-5
TGTGCCAGCAGACGCGACAGGGAAGCTTTCTTT
CASRRDREAFF
>-|TRBJ2-3|-|TRBV24-1
TGTGCCACCAGTGGAGCGGGTAGCACAGATACGCAGTATTTT
CATSGAGSTDTQYF
>-|TRBJ2-1|-|TRBV4-1
TGCGCCAGCAGCCAGTTTGAGTCCGACTACAATGAGCAGTTCTTC
CASSQFESDYNEQFF
>-|TRBJ1-4|-|TRBV9
TGTGCCAGCAGCCCACCGGGAGGGGTTCCGTTTTTT
CASSPPGGVPFF
>-|TRBJ1-2|-|TRBV5-1
TGCGCCAGCAGCTTGTCTTCTGGGACTTTGAACTATGGCTACACCTTC
CASSLSSGTLNYGYTF